The 9 T cell receptor beta chains presented below share a single source sample, sequenced in a study of cytomegalovirus exposure and HLA in healthy donors. The PCR had 60 Vbeta and 13 Jbeta primers. Some clones are missing from TCRdb's copy, which holds only in-frame ones; the method was immunoSEQ multiplex PCR. The sample records about 82,000 clones, about 9.5% being singletons. Sample: PBMCs. The receptors stem from a man aged 55-75 years in good health and CMV-seropositive.

The rearrangement links TRBV5-4 to TRBJ2-5; maybe TRBD2 (6 bases). Trimming pared 0 bases from V and 1 base from J, leaving 13 bases between. The CDR3 is 16 amino acids. The germline CDR1 and CDR2 sequences are SGHNT and YYREEE (reference sequence). CDR3 region: CASSLGLIGGQETQYF. The CDR3 nucleotides read TGTGCCAGCAGCTTGGGTCTTATCGGGGGCCAAGAGACCCAGTACTTC.

This clone has a handful of counts. This chain connects TRBV2 to TRBJ2-7; TRBD1 matches 8 bases. Germline V gene lookup returns CDR1 SNHLY and CDR2 FYNNEI. After removal of 5 bases from V and 2 bases from J, the junction contained 2 bases not matched to a gene. This CDR3 contains 13 residues. CDR3 protein: CASSQTGAYEQYV. For the CDR3, the DNA is TGTGCCAGCAGTCAGACAGGGGCCTACGAGCAGTACGTC.

This clone was counted only a few times. CDR3 protein: CAISAGQGLSNQPQHF. The CDR3 DNA reads TGTGCCATCAGTGCGGGACAGGGACTTAGCAATCAGCCCCAGCATTTT. J is TRBJ1-5 and V is TRBV10-3, with 9 bases lining up with TRBD1. The V gene end was trimmed by 4 bases and the J gene end by 0 bases; junction bases not matched to a gene: 4. The CDR3 is 16 amino acids. Germline V lookup: CDR1 ENHRY, CDR2 SYGVKD.

In the case of this clone: The junction departs from germline at one end; a sequencing error may be responsible. The rearrangement links TRBV5-6 to TRBJ2-7; possible D gene TRBD2, 6 bases. There are 12 residues in the CDR3. Germline CDR1 and CDR2: SGHDT and YYEEEE. CDR3 loop: CASSAARRERYF. The CDR3 DNA reads as TGTGCCAGCAGCGCAGCCAGACGGGAGCGGTACTTC.

This clone was detected only a few times. V usage is TRBV5-4 and J usage is TRBJ2-2; D perhaps matches TRBD1 (7 bases). CDR1 SGHNT and CDR2 YYREEE come from the germline V gene (reference sequence). V was shortened by 4 bases and J by 0 bases, with 10 bases between the two germline ends. The CDR3 runs 15 residues. CDR3 sequence: CASSAGTANTGELFF. The CDR3 bases are TGTGCCAGCAGCGCGGGGACAGCGAACACCGGGGAGCTGTTTTTT.

This clone was seen a few times. This chain connects TRBV7-9 to TRBJ2-5, with 11 bases lining up with TRBD2. The V and J ends lost 6 bases and 3 bases, in that order; junction bases with no gene match: 9. Germline V gene sequence: CDR1 SEHNR, CDR2 FQNEAQ (reference sequence). The CDR3 loop spans 16 amino acids. The CDR3 protein is CASRRLAGTGEETQYF. The CDR3, as DNA: TGTGCCAGCAGACGACTAGCGGGGACCGGGGAAGAGACCCAGTACTTC.

A word on this clone: Additional DNA sequences in this sample encode the identical CDR3. The chain uses TRBV7-3 and TRBJ2-5; maybe TRBD2 (6 bases). Germline loops: CDR1 SGHTA, CDR2 FQGTGA. This CDR3 region has 13 residues. The V and J ends lost 3 bases and 4 bases respectively, with 9 bases between them. The CDR3 reads CASSLTGGETQYF. In DNA form, the CDR3 reads TGTGCCAGCAGCTTGACCGGGGGAGAGACCCAGTACTTC.

This clone was detected only a few times. V is TRBV5-6 and J is TRBJ2-7; TRBD2 aligns across 12 bases. The CDR3 length is 15 residues. Germline V lookup: CDR1 SGHDT, CDR2 YYEEEE. The junction had 4 bases not matched to a gene; V was cut back by 3 bases and J by 3 bases. CDR3 nucleotide sequence: TGTGCCAGCAGCTCTTGGACTAGCGGGGTCTACGAGCAGTACTTC. Protein sequence: CASSSWTSGVYEQYF.

This clone was seen only a few times. The chain combines TRBV30 with TRBJ2-7, with TRBD2 identical over 7 bases. The CDR3 has 14 amino acids. V shed 1 base and J 0 bases; nucleotides not matched to a gene: 3. The V gene's germline CDR1 is GTSNPN and CDR2 SVGIG (reference sequence). DNA of the CDR3: TGTGCCTGGAGTGGGGGGGGAACCTCCTACGAGCAGTACGTC. This gives the protein CAWSGGGTSYEQYV.